Listed below are T cell receptor beta chains from one sample, sequenced in a study of blood T cell repertoires in COVID-19. TCRdb's copy holds only in-frame clones and misses some; the assay was immunoSEQ multiplex PCR. The sample has approximately 210,000 clones; approximately 80% are singletons. Sequenced input: peripheral blood. All receptors derive from a woman older than 75 with COVID-19, enrolled during active disease. Both conserved end residues are part of each CDR3. The D gene is left open where the match is weak. Not all rows give a size; the values are once, few, many and, for expanded clones, a class.

cdr3_length,clone_size,v_call,j_call,d_call,cdr3_nt,cdr3_aa
14,NA,TRBV11-1,TRBJ2-1,TRBD2,TGTGCCAGCAGCAATAGCGGGAGTTACAATGAGCAGTTCTTC,CASSNSGSYNEQFF
13,NA,TRBV6-5,TRBJ2-1,TRBD2,TGTGCCAGCAGCCCCGGGACTAAGAATGAGCAGTTCTTC,CASSPGTKNEQFF
14,few,TRBV3-1/TRBV3-2,TRBJ1-1,NA,TGTGCCAGCAGCCAAGATCTGGGCGCTACTGAAGCTTTCTTT,CASSQDLGATEAFF
11,NA,TRBV20-1,TRBJ2-7,NA,TGCAGTGCTAGCCTGGGAGACGAGCAGTACTTC,CSASLGDEQYF
13,NA,TRBV10-2,TRBJ1-2,NA,TGCGCCAGCCGGGACAACTCTAGGTATGGCTACACCTTC,CASRDNSRYGYTF
12,NA,TRBV6-5,TRBJ2-7,NA,TGTGCCAGCACTACGGGGGGCCAAAAGCAGTACTTC,CASTTGGQKQYF
13,many,TRBV4-1,TRBJ1-5,NA,TGCGCCAGCAGCCGATTGGAGGGTCAGCCCCAGCATTTT,CASSRLEGQPQHF
15,NA,TRBV19,TRBJ2-3,TRBD1,TGTGCCAGCGACAAAGGACAGGGGGTAACAGATACGCAGTATTTT,CASDKGQGVTDTQYF
14,NA,TRBV7-7,TRBJ2-3,TRBD2,TGTGCTAGCAGCTTGACTAGCGCAACAGATACGCAGTATTTT,CASSLTSATDTQYF
17,NA,TRBV10-1,TRBJ1-2,NA,TGCGCCCCCCCGGTTCATCCGGGATTGACCCCTCCCTATGGCTACACCTTC,CAPPVHPGLTPPYGYTF
13,NA,TRBV19,TRBJ2-5,TRBD2,TGTGCCAGTAGTTCTAGCGGCCAAGAGACCCAGTACTTC,CASSSSGQETQYF
12,NA,TRBV2,TRBJ2-3,TRBD2,TGTGCCGGGGGGGGGTCGACAGATACGCAGTATTTT,CAGGGSTDTQYF
16,NA,TRBV9,TRBJ2-5,NA,TGTGCCAGCAGCGCCACTTGGGACTCCAGGGGGGAGACCCAGTACTTC,CASSATWDSRGETQYF
15,NA,TRBV13,TRBJ1-2,TRBD1,TGTGCCAGCAGCTTAGGGGACAGGGCAGTCTATGGCTACACCTTC,CASSLGDRAVYGYTF
14,NA,TRBV14,TRBJ2-5,NA,TGTGCCAGCAGCCAAGCAGGATCGAGAGAGACCCAGTACTTC,CASSQAGSRETQYF
15,NA,TRBV10-3,TRBJ2-7,NA,TGTGCCATCAGTGTGGGGGGGCAGAAGACCTACGAGCAGTACTTC,CAISVGGQKTYEQYF
14,NA,TRBV6-5,TRBJ1-1,TRBD1,TGTGCCAGCAGTTCGACAGGGGAGAGGACTGAAGCTTTCTTT,CASSSTGERTEAFF
15,NA,TRBV5-1,TRBJ2-1,TRBD2,TGCGCCAGCAGCTTCACTAGCGGGTCCTACAATGAGCAGTTCTTC,CASSFTSGSYNEQFF
12,NA,TRBV29-1,TRBJ2-1,NA,TGCAGCGAGGAGACAGGACCAACCAAGCAGTTCTTC,CSEETGPTKQFF
13,few,TRBV11-2,TRBJ2-5,NA,TGTGCCAGCAGCTTAGCCCTCCAAGAGACCCAGTACTTC,CASSLALQETQYF
16,NA,TRBV7-6,TRBJ2-2,TRBD1,TGTGCCAGCAGCTTACCGACGACAGGGACCACCGGGGAGCTGTTTTTT,CASSLPTTGTTGELFF
11,NA,TRBV6-5,TRBJ2-1,NA,TGTGCCAGTAAGGGGTACAATGAGCAGTTCTTC,CASKGYNEQFF
15,few,TRBV6-5,TRBJ2-7,NA,TGTGCCAGCATTGGAGGTTACCACCCTCCCTACGAGCAGTACTTC,CASIGGYHPPYEQYF